The TCR beta chain described here comes from a study of blood T cell repertoires in COVID-19. Study information: Donors in the United States, Italy and Spain gave samples during acute or convalescent COVID-19.

The ends were cut back, 1 base at V and 7 bases at J, with 15 bases in the middle. This CDR3 region has 15 residues. Germline V gene lookup returns CDR1 MGHRA and CDR2 YSYEKL. Assay: immunoSEQ multiplex PCR; the TCRdb copy retains only in-frame clones and omits some. The sample includes more than 300,000 clones, approximately 87% of them seen just once. Participants, 18 to 89 years old, spanned 25 or so US areas. Clinical history reported by participants formed the basis on which cohorts were assigned. The rearrangement uses TRBV4-1 and TRBJ2-3; D perhaps matches TRBD2 (6 bases). The sequenced sample was PBMCs or T cells enriched from blood (not recorded which). The receptor's source is a man aged 35 to 55 in a cohort exposed to, infected with or recovered from COVID-19 (not recorded which). The CDR3 reads CASSQATSGVNTQYF. The CDR3 region has the DNA TGCGCCAGCAGCCAAGCTACTTCGGGAGTCAATACGCAGTATTTT.